This record looks at one T cell receptor (beta chain) sequence and its context. The sample is drawn from a study of T cell changes during pregnancy in multiple sclerosis. Assay: immunoSEQ multiplex PCR; the TCRdb copy retains only in-frame clones and omits some. This table has roughly 72,000 clones, about 94% appearing once. Trimming shortened V by 4 bases and J by 5 bases, and 14 bases separated the two germline ends. This CDR3 is built from 14 residues. CDR1 SGHAT and CDR2 FQNNGV come from the germline V gene. The chain is built from TRBV11-2 and TRBJ1-1; the D is unclear. The sequences come from CD4+ T cells from peripheral blood mononuclear cells, collected after pregnancy. This TCR was sampled from a female donor with multiple sclerosis, enrolled in a pregnancy study. The CDR3 is CASSSPDRLTEAFF. The CDR3 nucleotides are TGTGCCAGCAGCTCCCCGGATCGACTGACTGAAGCTTTCTTT. Full variable domain (missing parts from reference TRBV11-2 and TRBJ1-1): EAGVAQSPRYKIIEKRQSVAFWCNPISGHATLYWYQQILGQGPKLLIQFQNNGVVDDSQLPKDRFSAERLKGVDSTLKIQPAKLEDSAVYLCASSSPDRLTEAFFGQGTRLTVV.